This T cell receptor (beta chain) came from a study of lymphopenia after photon versus proton radiotherapy (dated by TCRdb to the late 2010s). About the study as a whole: Photon and proton radiation therapy were compared by the study for their immunological effects in patients with gastrointestinal tumors who developed high-grade lymphopenia. The cohort comprised 15 to 20 patients with gastrointestinal tumors who received either photon or proton therapy and then developed lymphopenia. The study aimed to characterize how the two radiation modalities differ in their impact on the immune system.

Based on the germline V gene, the CDR1 and CDR2 sequences are SGHTA and FQGNSA. CDR3 length: 17 amino acids, cysteine to phenylalanine. Only the CDR3 region is kept as DNA, spanning 51 bases read in frame from base 1. At the junction V is shortened by 5 bases and J by 2 bases, with 20 bases in between. In the case of this clone: Its antigen is not yet known. The record has no base qualities; no much larger clone is one base away.

The method behind the library was the immunoSEQ multiplex PCR assay. T cell repertoires were profiled with deep sequencing of rearranged TCR beta loci together with multiparametric flow cytometry. TCRdb retrieved this table from immuneACCESS and kept in-frame rearrangements only. Not all clones are present; in checked studies, unresolved V genes account for under half, and no reason is known for the remainder. For this sample the table gives approximately 17,000 clones, of which less than 90% were detected only once. The ten biggest clones cover under 65% of the sample. Beyond this particular receptor, the publication reports: During treatment, patients who received proton therapy stayed relatively stable, whereas patients who received photon therapy lost naive T cells and TCR diversity and gained effector/memory populations. The survival association was assessed only in patients who died, and the authors presented better survival with proton therapy as a possibility rather than a demonstrated result. Across the cohort, a larger post-nadir drop in TCR diversity was inversely correlated with overall survival time among patients who died. After the lymphocyte count nadir, repertoires from photon-treated patients showed oligoclonal expansion, particularly of CD8+ Temra cells, and this expansion drove the decline in diversity.

The source was peripheral blood, collected from a patient treated with proton-based radiotherapy. This chain is built from TRBV7-2 and TRBJ2-3, with the D gene not clear enough to name. The source is a woman aged 55 to 70 with cholangiocarcinoma. Some clones in this sample may be carry-over from other donors' samples. In nucleotides, the sequence is TGTGCCAGCAGCCCGAAGGTTCCCGCGTCAATCACAGATACGCAGTATTTT. Its coded protein is CASSPKVPASITDTQYF.